This T cell receptor beta chain was identified during a study of shared clonotypes between healthy human individuals. Study-wide results and limits: When compared with the clonotypes that were shared by all four sorted-subset donors, the non-shared clonotypes turned out to have lower generation probabilities.

With V trimmed by 5 bases and J by 3 bases, 13 bases remained unmatched. This CDR3 contains 16 residues. The germline V gene encodes CDR1 SGHNT and CDR2 YYREEE (reference sequence). Regarding this clone: Its cognate antigen is unknown.

Only Caucasian adults living in Nashville, Tennessee served as donors. CD4+ cells were split into CD45RA+ naive and CD45RA-negative memory subsets. Genomic DNA of each subset was evenly split across several immunoSEQ plates. Only in-frame clones appear in the TCRdb table, and some are missing; sequencing was by immunoSEQ multiplex PCR. The sample contains approximately 2,000,000 clones, about nine tenths of which appear only once. The TCR was taken from a man aged 18 to 29 in good health. Some clones in this sample may be carry-over from other donors' samples. The chain recombines TRBV5-4 with TRBJ1-1; 7 bases line up with TRBD1. The specimen was naive CD4+ T cells from PBMCs. Subset noted: CD45RA+ positively selected. The DNA of the CDR3 is TGTGCCAGCAGAGACAGGGTCGGCGCGAGGGACACTGAAGCTTTCTTT. As protein: CASRDRVGARDTEAFF.